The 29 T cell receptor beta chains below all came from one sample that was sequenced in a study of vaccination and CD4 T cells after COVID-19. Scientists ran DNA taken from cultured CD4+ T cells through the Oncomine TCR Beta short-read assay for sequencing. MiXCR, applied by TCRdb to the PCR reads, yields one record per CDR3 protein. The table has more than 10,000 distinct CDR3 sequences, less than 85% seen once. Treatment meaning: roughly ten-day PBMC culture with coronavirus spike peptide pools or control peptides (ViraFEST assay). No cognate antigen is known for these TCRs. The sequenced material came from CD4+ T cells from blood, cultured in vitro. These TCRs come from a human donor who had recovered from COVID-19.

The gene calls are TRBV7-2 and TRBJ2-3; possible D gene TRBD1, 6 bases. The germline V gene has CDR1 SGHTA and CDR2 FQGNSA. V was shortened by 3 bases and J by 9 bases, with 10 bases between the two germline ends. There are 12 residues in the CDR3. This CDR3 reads CASSFPQGTQYF. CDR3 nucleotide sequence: TGTGCCAGCAGCTTCCCACAGGGAACGCAGTATTTT.

The CDR3 DNA is TGTGCCAGCAGCTTCGGCGGGAGGGGGACAGATACGCAGTATTTT. It is translated as CASSFGGRGTDTQYF. The V gene is TRBV5-4, the J gene TRBJ2-3; TRBD2 aligns across 9 bases. Germline CDR1 and CDR2: SGHNT and YYREEE (reference sequence). CDR3 length equals 15 residues. V shed 2 bases, J shed 3 bases, and the junction held 4 bases outside the gene matches.

The CDR3 loop is CASSFGRGLRYTF. The CDR3, as DNA: TGTGCCAGCAGTTTCGGCAGGGGTTTACGCTACACCTTC. This chain links TRBV28 with TRBJ1-2, with D possibly being TRBD1 (6 bases). The V end was cut by 3 bases, the J end by 9 bases, with 14 bases between. Per the germline V gene, CDR1 is MDHEN and CDR2 is SYDVKM. There are 13 residues in the CDR3.

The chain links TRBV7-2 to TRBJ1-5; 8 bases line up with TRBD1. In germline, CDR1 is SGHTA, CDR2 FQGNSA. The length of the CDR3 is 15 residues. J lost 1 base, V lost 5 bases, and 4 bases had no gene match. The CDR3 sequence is CASSPQGASNQPQHF. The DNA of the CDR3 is TGTGCCAGCAGCCCCCAGGGGGCAAGCAATCAGCCCCAGCATTTT.

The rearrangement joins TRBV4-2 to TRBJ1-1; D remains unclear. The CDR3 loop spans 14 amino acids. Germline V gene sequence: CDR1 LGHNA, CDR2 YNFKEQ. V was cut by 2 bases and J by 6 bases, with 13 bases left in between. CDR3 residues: CASSQLERGAEAFF. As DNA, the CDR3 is TGTGCCAGCAGCCAACTAGAACGGGGTGCTGAAGCTTTCTTT.

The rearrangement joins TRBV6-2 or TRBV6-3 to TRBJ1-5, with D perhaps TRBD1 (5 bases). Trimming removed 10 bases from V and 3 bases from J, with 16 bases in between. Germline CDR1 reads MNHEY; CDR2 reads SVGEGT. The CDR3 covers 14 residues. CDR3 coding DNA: TGTGCCATCAAGGGGTTGTTGGACAATCAGCCCCAGCATTTT. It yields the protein CAIKGLLDNQPQHF.

The CDR3 sequence: CSPKHAFF. As DNA, the CDR3 is TGCAGTCCTAAGCACGCTTTCTTT. V and J are TRBV20-1 and TRBJ1-1; no clear D gene. The germline gives CDR1 DFQATT, CDR2 SNEGSKA (reference sequence). This CDR3 is built from 8 residues. The germline V and J ends were trimmed by 8 bases and 11 bases, with 9 bases remaining between them.

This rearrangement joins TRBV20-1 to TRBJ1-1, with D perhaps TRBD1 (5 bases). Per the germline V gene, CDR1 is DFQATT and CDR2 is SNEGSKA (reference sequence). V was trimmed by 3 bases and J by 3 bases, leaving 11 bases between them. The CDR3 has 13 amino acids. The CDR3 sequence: CSASNGGDTEAFF. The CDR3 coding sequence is TGCAGTGCTAGTAACGGGGGGGACACTGAAGCTTTCTTT.

CDR3 DNA: TGTGCCAGCAGACTAGACACGGGTGGGGGAGGGGGCTACACCTTC. Translated, it gives CASRLDTGGGGGYTF. V and J are TRBV27 and TRBJ1-2; tentative D call: TRBD1 (5 bases). Deletions cut 6 bases from V and 8 bases from J, with 22 bases between. The germline V gene has CDR1 MNHEY and CDR2 SMNVEV (reference sequence). There are 15 residues in the CDR3.

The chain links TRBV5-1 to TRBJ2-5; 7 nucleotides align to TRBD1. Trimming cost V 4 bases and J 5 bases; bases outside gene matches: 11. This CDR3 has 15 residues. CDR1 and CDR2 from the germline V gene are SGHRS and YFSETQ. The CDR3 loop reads CASSVGQINRETQYF. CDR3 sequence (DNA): TGCGCCAGCAGCGTGGGACAGATTAACAGGGAGACCCAGTACTTC.

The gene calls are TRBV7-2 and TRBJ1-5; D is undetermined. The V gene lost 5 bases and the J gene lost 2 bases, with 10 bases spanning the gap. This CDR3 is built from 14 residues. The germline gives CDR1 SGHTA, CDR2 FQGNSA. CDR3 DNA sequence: TGTGCCAGCAGCCCGGGTCGGGGCAATCAGCCCCAGCATTTT. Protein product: CASSPGRGNQPQHF.

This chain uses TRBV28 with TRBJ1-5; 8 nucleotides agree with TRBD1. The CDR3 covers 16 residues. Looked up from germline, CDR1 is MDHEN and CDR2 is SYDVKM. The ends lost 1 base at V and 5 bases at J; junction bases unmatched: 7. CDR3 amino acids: CASSLYVRGRHQPQHF. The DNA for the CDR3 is TGTGCCAGCAGTTTATATGTCAGGGGGCGCCATCAGCCCCAGCATTTT. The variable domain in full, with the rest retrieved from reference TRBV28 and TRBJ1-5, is DVKVTQSSRYLVKRTGEKVFLECVQDMDHENMFWYRQDPGLGLRLIYFSYDVKMKEKGDIPEGYSVSREKKERFSLILESASTNQTSMYLCASSLYVRGRHQPQHFGDGTRLSIL.

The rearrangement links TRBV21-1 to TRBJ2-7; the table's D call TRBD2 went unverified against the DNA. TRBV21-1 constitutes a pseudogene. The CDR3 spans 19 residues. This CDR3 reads CASSKAASGKLGLSYEQYF. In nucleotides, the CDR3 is TGTGCCAGCAGCAAAGCGGCTAGCGGGAAGCTGGGGCTTTCCTACGAGCAGTACTTC.

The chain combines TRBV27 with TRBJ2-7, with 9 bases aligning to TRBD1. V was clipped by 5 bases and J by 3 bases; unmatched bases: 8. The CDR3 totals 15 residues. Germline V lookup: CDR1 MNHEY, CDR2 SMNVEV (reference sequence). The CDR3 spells CASSDPGQGRYEQYF. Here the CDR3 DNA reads TGTGCCAGCAGTGACCCGGGACAGGGTCGCTACGAGCAGTACTTC.

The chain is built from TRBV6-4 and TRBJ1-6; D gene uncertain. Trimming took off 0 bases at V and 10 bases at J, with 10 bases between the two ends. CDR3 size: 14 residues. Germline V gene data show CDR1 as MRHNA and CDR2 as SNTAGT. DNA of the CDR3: TGTGCCAGCAGTGACTCGGGCGAAGGGTCACCCCTCCACTTT. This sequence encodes CASSDSGEGSPLHF.

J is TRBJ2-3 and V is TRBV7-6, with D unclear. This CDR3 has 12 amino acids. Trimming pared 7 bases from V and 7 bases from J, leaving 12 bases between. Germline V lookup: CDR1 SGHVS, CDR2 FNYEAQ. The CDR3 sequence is CASMGILNTQYF. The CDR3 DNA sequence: TGTGCCAGCATGGGTATTCTAAATACGCAGTATTTT.

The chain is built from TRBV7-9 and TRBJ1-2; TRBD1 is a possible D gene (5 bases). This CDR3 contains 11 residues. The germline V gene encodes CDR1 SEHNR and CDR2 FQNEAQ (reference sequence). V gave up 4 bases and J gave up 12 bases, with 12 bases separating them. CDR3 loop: CASSSRLGHTF. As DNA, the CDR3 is TGTGCCAGCAGCTCTAGACTGGGACACACCTTC.

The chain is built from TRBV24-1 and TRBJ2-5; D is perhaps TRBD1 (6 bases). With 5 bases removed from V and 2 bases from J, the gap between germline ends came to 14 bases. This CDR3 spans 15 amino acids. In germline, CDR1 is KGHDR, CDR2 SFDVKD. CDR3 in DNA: TGTGCCACCAGTGCCAGCTTACAGGGTCAAGAGACCCAGTACTTC. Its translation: CATSASLQGQETQYF.

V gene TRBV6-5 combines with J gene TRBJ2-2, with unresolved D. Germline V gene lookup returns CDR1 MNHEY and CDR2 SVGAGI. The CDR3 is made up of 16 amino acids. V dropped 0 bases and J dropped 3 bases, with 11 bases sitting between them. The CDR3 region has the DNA TGTGCCAGCAGTTACTCGAATAGGGCCTACACCGGGGAGCTGTTTTTT. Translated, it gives CASSYSNRAYTGELFF.

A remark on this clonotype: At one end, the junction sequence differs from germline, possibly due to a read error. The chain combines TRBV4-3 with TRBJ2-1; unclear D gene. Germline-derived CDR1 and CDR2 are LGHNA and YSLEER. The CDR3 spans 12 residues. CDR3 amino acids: CASSQRITMSSF. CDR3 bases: TGCGCCAGCAGCCAACGGATTACAATGAGTTCGTTC.

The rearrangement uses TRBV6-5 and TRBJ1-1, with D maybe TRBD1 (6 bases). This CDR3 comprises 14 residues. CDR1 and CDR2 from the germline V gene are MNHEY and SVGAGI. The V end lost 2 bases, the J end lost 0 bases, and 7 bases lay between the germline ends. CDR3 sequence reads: CASSYAGVNTEAFF. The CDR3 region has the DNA TGTGCCAGCAGTTACGCAGGGGTGAACACTGAAGCTTTCTTT.

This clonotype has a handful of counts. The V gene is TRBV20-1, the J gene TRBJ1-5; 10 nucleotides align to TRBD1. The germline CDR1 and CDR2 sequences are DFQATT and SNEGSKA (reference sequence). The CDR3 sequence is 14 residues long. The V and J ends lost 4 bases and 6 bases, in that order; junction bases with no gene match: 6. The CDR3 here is CSATRQGASQPQHF. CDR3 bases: TGCAGTGCTACCAGACAGGGGGCGAGTCAGCCCCAGCATTTT.

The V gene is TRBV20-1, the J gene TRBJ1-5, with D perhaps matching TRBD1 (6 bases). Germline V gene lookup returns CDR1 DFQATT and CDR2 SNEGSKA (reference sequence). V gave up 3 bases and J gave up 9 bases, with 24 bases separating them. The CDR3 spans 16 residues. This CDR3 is CSASDPGHRRRGPQHF. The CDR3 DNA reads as TGCAGTGCTAGCGACCCGGGACACCGTCGTCGGGGGCCCCAGCATTTT.

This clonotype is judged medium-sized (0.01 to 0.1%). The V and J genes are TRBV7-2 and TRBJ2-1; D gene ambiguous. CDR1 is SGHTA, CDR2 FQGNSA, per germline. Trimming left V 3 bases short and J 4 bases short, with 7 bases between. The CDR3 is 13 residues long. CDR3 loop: CASSFYLYNEQFF. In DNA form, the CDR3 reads TGTGCCAGCAGCTTCTACTTGTACAATGAGCAGTTCTTC.

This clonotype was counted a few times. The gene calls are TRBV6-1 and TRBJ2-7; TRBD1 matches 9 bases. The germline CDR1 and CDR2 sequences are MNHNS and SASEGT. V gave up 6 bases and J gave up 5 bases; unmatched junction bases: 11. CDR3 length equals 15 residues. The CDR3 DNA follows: TGTGCCAGCAGAACCCCGGGACAGGGTATCCACGAGCAGTACTTC. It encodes CASRTPGQGIHEQYF.

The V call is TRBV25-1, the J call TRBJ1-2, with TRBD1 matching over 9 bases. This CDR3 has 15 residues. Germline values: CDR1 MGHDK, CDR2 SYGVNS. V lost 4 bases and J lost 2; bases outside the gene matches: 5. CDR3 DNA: TGTGCCAGCAGTGGGGCGGGACAGGGAAACTATGGCTACACCTTC. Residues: CASSGAGQGNYGYTF.

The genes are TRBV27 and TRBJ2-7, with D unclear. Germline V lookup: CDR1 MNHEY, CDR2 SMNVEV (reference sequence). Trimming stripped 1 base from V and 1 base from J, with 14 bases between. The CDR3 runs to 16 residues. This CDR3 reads CASSLYSGVRSYEQYF. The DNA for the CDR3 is TGTGCCAGCAGTTTATACTCAGGTGTCAGGTCCTACGAGCAGTACTTC.

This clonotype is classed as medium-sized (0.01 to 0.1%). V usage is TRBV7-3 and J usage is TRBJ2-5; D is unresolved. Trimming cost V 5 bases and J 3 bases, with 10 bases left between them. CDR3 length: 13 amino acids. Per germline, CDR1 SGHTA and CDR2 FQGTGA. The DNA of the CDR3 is TGTGCCAGCAGCACCTACCTTGAAGAGACCCAGTACTTC. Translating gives CASSTYLEETQYF.

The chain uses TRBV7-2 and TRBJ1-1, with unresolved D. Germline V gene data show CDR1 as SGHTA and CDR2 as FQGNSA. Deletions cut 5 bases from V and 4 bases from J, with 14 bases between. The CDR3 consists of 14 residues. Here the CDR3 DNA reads TGTGCCAGCAGCCCCCACTTGGTGATCACTGAAGCTTTCTTT. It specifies CASSPHLVITEAFF.